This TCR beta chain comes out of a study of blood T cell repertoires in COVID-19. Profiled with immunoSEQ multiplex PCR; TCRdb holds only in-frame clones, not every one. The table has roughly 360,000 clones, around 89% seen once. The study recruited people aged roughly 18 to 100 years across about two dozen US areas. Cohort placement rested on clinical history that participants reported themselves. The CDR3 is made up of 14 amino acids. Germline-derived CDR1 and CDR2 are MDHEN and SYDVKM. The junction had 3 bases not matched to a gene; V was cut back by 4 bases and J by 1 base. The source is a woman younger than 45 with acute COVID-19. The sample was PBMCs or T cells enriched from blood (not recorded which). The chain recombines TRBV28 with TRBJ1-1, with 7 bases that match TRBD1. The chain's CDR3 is CASSSGTANTEAFF. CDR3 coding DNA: TGTGCCAGCAGTTCCGGGACAGCGAACACTGAAGCTTTCTTT.